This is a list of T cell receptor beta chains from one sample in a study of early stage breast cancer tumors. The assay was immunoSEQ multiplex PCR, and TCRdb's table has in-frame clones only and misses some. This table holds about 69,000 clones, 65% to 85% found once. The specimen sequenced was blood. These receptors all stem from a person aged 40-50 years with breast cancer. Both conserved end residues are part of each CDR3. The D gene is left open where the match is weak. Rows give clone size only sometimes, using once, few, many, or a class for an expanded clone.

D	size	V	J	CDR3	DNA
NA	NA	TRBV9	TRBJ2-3	CASGSEASTDTQYF	TGTGCCAGCGGCAGCGAAGCTAGCACAGATACGCAGTATTTT
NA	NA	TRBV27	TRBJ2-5	CASSFSYQETQYF	TGTGCCAGCAGTTTTTCGTACCAAGAGACCCAGTACTTC
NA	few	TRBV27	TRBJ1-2	CASSTASDLGYGYTF	TGTGCCAGCAGTACAGCATCGGACTTGGGCTATGGCTACACCTTC
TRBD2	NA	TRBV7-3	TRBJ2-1	CASSLGLAGGDEQFF	TGTGCCAGCAGCCTAGGACTAGCGGGAGGGGATGAGCAGTTCTTC
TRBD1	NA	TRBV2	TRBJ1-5	CASRPTGAERPQHF	TGTGCCAGCAGGCCTACAGGGGCGGAGAGGCCCCAGCATTTT
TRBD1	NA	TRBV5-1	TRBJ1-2	CASSLTGGDGYTF	TGCGCCAGCAGCTTAACAGGGGGCGATGGCTACACCTTC
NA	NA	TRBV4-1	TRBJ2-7	CASSQGLRSYEQYF	TGCGCCAGCAGCCAGGGACTCCGATCCTACGAGCAGTACTTC
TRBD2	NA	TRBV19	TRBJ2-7	CASSPSGTRYYEQYF	TGTGCCAGTAGTCCCTCCGGGACTAGGTACTACGAGCAGTACTTC
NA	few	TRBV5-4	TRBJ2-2	CASSLGWGDISGELFF	TGTGCCAGCAGCCTAGGATGGGGTGACATTTCCGGGGAGCTGTTTTTT
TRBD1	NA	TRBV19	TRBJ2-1	CASSGTGGGNEQFF	TGTGCCAGTAGTGGGACAGGGGGCGGCAATGAGCAGTTCTTC
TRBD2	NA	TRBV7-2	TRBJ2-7	CASSLTGTSVSYEQYF	TGTGCCAGCAGCCTGACGGGGACTAGCGTATCCTACGAGCAGTACTTC
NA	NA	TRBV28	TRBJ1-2	CASTPSPVYGYTF	TGTGCCAGCACCCCCTCCCCGGTCTATGGCTACACCTTC
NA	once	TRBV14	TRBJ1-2	CASSQLKTGSKGYTF	TGTGCCAGCAGCCAACTTAAGACAGGATCGAAAGGCTACACCTTC
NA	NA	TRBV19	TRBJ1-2	CASSRPGTSILYGYTF	TGTGCCAGTAGTAGGCCCGGGACTTCTATTCTTTATGGCTACACCTTC
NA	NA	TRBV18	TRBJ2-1	CASSPGDLNVYNEQFF	TGTGCCAGCTCACCAGGAGACCTAAATGTCTACAATGAGCAGTTCTTC
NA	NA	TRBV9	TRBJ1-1	CASSENTHREFTEAFF	TGTGCCAGCAGCGAAAATACCCACAGAGAATTCACTGAAGCTTTCTTT
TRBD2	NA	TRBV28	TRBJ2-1	CATRTSKRSWFF	TGTGCCACCCGGACTAGTAAACGTTCGTGGTTCTTC
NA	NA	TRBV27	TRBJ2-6	CASSFDSYSGANVLTF	TGTGCCAGCAGTTTTGACAGCTACTCTGGGGCCAACGTCCTGACTTTC
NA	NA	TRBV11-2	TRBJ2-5	CASTPQYGGVETQYF	TGTGCCAGCACCCCCCAATATGGAGGGGTAGAGACCCAGTACTTC
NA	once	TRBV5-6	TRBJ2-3	CASSPGEYTQYF	TGTGCCAGCAGCCCCGGGGAATATACGCAGTATTTT
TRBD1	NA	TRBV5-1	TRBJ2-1	CASSLGDRDNEQFF	TGCGCCAGCAGCCTGGGGGACAGGGACAATGAGCAGTTCTTC
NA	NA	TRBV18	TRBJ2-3	CASSPGTGGTDTQYF	TGTGCCAGCTCCCCTGGGACGGGAGGCACAGATACGCAGTATTTT